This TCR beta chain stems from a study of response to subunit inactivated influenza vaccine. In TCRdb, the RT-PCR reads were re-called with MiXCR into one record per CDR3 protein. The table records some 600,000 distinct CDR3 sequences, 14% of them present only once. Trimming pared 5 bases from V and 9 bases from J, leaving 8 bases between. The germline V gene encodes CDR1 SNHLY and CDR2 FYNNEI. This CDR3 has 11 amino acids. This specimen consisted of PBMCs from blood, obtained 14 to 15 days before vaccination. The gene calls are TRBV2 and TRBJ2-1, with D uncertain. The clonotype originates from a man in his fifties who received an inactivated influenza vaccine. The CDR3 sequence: CASSSFSEQFF. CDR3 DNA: TGTGCCAGCAGTTCGTTTTCTGAGCAGTTCTTC.